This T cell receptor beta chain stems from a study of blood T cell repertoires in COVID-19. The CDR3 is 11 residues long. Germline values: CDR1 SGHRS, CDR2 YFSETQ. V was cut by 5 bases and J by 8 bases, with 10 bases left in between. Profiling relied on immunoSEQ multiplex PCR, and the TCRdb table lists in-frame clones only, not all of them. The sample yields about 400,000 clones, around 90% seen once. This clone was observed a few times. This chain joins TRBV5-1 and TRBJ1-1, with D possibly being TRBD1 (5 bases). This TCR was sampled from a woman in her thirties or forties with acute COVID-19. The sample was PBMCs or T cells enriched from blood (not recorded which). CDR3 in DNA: TGCGCCAGCAGTCTAACAGGAGAAGCTTTCTTT. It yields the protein CASSLTGEAFF.